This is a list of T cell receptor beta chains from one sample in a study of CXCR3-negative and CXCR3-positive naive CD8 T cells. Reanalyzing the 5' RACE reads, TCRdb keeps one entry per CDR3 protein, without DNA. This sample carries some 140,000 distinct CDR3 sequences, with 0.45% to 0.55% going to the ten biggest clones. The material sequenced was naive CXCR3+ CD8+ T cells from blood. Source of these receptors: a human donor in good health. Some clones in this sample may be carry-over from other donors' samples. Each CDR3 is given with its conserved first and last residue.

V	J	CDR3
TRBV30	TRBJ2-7	CAWRQSSYEQYF
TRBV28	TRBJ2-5	CASSRGQGMYQETQYF
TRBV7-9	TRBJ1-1	CASSTLRDRVTEAFF
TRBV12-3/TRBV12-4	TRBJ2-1	CASSFLGQSSYNEQFF
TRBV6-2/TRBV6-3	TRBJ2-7	CASSYEPSAYEQYF
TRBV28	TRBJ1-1	CASIGVGERVNTEAFF
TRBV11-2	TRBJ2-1	CASSLLSAGGLNEQFF
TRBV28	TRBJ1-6	CASLSNRQDNSPLHF
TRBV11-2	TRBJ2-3	CASGASQGTDTQYF
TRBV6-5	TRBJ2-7	CASSYSSKGASIEQYF
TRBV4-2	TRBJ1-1	CASSQDRAPATEAFF
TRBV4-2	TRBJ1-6	CASSQDGHSSYNSPLHF
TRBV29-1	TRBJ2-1	CSVPGGNEQFF
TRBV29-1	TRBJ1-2	CSVDSGGSYGYTF
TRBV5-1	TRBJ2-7	CASSLEGAGEQYF
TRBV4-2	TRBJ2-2	CASSQVVENTGELFF
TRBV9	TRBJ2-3	CASSVGGYGTDTQYF
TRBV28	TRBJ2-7	CASSLVRETPYEQYF
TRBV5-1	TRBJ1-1	CASTRGANTEAFF
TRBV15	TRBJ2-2	CATRLGAGVTGELFF
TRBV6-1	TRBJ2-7	CASSESGTGGYEQYF
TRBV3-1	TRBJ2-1	CASIFPSNGGTGGASSYNEQFF
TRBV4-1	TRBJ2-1	CASSHGLAGPSYNEQFF
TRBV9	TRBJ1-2	CASSAQTYGYTF
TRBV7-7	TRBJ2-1	CASSLAHGEQFF
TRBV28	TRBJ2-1	CASSFGSNEQFF
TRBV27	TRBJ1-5	CASSPWGNNQPQHF
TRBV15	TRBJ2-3	CATSREYYADTQYF
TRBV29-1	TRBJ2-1	CSDSGPNNEQFF
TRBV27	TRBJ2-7	CASSFSGWMGEQYF
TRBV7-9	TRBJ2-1	CASSPVTGGGGGQFF
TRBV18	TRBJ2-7	CATSELAGGEEQYF
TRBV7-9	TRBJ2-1	CASSVSGRAGSEQFF
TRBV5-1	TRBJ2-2	CASSGTVTKPNTGELFF
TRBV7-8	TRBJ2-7	CASSYLPSYEQYF
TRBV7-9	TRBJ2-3	CASSSLVTGPAKDTQYF
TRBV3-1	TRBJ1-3	CASSRTDSGNTIYF
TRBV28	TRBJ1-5	CASSGDRGDQPQHF
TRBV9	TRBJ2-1	CASSLHGGRNEQFF
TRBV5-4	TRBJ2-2	CASRTRGGVEDGELFF
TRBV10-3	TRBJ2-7	CAISESLVQYF
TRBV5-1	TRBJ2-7	CASSFTGSGAYEQYF
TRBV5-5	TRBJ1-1	CASSLAGRLAEAFF
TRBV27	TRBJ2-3	CASSGLTGGTDTQYF
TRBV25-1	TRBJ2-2	CASSESRNTGELFF
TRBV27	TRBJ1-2	CASLSPDGYTF
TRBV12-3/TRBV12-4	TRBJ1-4	CASSPSQWGNGEKLFF
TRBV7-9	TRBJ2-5	CASSPTIAWETQYF
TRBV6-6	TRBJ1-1	CASRAYRGRDAFF
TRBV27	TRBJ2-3	CASSLSISLWDSAHTQYF
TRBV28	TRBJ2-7	CANSLVVDRDEQYF
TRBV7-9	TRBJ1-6	CASTEEGNNSPLHF
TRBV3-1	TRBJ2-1	CASSQASAGVYNEQFF
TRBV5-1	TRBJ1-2	CASSLTGSGYTF
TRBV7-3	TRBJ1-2	CASSATGGISAGYTF